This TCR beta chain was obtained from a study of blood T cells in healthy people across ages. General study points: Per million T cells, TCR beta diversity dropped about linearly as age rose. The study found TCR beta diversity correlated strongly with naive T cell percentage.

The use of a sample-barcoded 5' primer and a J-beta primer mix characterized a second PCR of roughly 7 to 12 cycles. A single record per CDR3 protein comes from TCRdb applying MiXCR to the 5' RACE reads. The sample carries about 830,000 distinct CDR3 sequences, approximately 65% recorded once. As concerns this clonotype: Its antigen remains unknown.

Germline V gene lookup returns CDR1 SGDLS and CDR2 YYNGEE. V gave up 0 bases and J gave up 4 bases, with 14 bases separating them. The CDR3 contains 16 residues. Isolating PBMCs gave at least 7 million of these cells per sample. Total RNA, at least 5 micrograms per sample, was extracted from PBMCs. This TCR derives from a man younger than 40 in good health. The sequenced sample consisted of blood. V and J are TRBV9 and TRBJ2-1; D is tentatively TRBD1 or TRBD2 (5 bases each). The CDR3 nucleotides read TGTGCCAGCAGCGTAGGAGGGGCAGGGTCGTACAATGAGCAGTTCTTC. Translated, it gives CASSVGGAGSYNEQFF.